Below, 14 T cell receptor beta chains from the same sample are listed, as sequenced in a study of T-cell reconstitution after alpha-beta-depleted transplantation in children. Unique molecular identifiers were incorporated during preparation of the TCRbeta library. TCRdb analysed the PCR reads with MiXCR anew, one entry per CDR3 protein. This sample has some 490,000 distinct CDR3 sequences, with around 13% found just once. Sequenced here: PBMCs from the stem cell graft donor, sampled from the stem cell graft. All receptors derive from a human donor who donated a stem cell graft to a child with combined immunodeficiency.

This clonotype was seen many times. The CDR3 nucleotides read TGTGCCAGCAGTTTAAGGTCGGCTTCCGGGGAGCTGTTTTTT. This translates into CASSLRSASGELFF. This rearrangement joins TRBV28 to TRBJ2-2; D is unclear. The CDR3 runs 14 residues. Trimming removed 2 bases at V and 6 bases at J, with 10 bases between. Per the germline V gene, CDR1 is MDHEN and CDR2 is SYDVKM.

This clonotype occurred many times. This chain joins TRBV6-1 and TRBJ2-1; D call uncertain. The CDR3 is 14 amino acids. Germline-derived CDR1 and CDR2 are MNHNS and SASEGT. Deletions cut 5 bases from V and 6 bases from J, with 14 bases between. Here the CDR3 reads CASSTLRSPNEQFF. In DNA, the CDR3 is TGTGCCAGCAGTACGCTCAGGTCCCCCAATGAGCAGTTCTTC.

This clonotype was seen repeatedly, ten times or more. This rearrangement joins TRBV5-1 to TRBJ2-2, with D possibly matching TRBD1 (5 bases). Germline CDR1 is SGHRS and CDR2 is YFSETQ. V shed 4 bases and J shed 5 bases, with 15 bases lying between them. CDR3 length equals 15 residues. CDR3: CASSLDGPGTGELFF. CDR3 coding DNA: TGCGCCAGCAGCCTTGACGGACCAGGGACCGGGGAGCTGTTTTTT. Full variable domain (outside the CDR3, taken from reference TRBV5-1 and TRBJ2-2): KAGVTQTPRYLIKTRGQQVTLSCSPISGHRSVSWYQQTPGQGLQFLFEYFSETQRNKGNFPGRFSGRQFSNSRSEMNVSTLELGDSALYLCASSLDGPGTGELFFGEGSRLTVL.

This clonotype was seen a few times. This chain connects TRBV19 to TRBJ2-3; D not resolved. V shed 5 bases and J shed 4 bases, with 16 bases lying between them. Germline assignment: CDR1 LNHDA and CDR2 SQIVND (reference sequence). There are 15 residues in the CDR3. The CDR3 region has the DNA TGTGCCAGTAGTCCGGGCATTTTGAGCGCAGATACGCAGTATTTT. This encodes CASSPGILSADTQYF.

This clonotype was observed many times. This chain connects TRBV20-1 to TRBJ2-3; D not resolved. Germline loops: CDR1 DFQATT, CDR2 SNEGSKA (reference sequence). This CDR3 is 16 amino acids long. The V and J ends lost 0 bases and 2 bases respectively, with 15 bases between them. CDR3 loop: CSARDWARPPTDTQYF. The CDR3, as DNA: TGCAGTGCTAGAGATTGGGCGCGCCCCCCCACAGATACGCAGTATTTT.

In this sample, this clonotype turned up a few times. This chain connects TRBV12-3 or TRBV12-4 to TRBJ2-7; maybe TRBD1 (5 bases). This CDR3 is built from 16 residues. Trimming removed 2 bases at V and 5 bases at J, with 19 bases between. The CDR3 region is CASSLLGQTPRDEQYF. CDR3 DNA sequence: TGTGCCAGCAGTTTATTGGGGCAGACCCCTCGGGACGAGCAGTACTTC.

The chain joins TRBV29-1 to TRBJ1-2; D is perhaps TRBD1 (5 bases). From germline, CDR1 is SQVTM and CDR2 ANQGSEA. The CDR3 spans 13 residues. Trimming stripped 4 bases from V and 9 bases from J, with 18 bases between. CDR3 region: CSVGQDNHGRYTF. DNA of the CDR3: TGCAGCGTTGGTCAGGACAACCACGGGCGCTACACCTTC.

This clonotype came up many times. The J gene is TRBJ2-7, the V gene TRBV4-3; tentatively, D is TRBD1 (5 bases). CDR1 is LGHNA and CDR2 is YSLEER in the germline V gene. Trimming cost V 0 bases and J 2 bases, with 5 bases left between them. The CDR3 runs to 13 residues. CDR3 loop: CASSQDRAYEQYF. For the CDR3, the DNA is TGCGCCAGCAGCCAAGACAGGGCCTACGAGCAGTACTTC.

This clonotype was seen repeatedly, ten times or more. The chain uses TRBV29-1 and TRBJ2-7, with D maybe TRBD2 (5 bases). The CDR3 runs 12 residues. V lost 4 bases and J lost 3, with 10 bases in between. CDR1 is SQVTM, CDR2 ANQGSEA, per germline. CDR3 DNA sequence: TGCAGCGTTGCATTCCGGGGCTACGAGCAGTACTTC. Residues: CSVAFRGYEQYF.

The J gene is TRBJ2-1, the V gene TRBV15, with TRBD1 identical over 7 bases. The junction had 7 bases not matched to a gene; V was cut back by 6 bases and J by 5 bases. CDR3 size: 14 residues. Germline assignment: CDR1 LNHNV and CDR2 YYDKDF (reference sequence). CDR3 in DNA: TGTGCCACCAGTCTGCACAGGGGCAACAATGAGCAGTTCTTC. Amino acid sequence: CATSLHRGNNEQFF.

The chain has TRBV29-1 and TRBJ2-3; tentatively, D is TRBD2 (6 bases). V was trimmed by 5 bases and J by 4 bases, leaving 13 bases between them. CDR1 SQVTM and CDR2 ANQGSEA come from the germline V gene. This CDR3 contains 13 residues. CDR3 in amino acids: CSVRWRGADTQYF. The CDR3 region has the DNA TGCAGCGTTCGTTGGAGGGGAGCAGATACGCAGTATTTT.

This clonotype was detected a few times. The CDR3 sequence: CASSYPDREQFF. Written as DNA, the CDR3 is TGTGCCAGCAGTTACCCGGACAGAGAGCAGTTCTTC. The chain employs TRBV6-2 or TRBV6-3 and TRBJ2-1; possible D gene TRBD1, 6 bases. Per the germline V gene, CDR1 is MNHEY and CDR2 is SVGEGT. V lost 2 bases, J lost 10 bases, and 9 bases lay in between. This CDR3 has 12 residues.

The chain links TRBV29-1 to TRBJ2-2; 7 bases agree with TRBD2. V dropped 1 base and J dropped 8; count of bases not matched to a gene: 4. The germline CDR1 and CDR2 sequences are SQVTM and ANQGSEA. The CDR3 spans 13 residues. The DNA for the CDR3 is TGCAGCGTTGAAGTCTCGGGGGGTGGGGAGCTGTTTTTT. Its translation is CSVEVSGGGELFF.

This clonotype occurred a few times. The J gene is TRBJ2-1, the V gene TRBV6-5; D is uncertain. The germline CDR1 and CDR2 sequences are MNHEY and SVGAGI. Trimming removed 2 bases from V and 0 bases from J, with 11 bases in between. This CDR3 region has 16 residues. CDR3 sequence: CASSYVGGSSYNEQFF. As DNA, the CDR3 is TGTGCCAGCAGTTACGTTGGCGGAAGCTCCTACAATGAGCAGTTCTTC.